A single sample is the source of the 26 T cell receptor beta chains below, sequenced in a study of control samples from healthy donors and cancer patients. TCRdb's table, derived via immunoSEQ multiplex PCR, lists solely in-frame clones and lacks some. The top ten hold around 6.4% of the sample, which has under 450,000 clones, over 75% seen once. The sequenced sample was PBMCs. The receptor set was obtained from a man aged 35 to 55 with head and neck cancer.

This clone was detected once. The CDR3 loop reads CASSGGLSHLTYEQYF. DNA of the CDR3: TGCGCCAGCAGTGGTGGACTATCCCACCTTACCTACGAGCAGTACTTC. The rearrangement uses TRBV10-1 and TRBJ2-7; tentative D call: TRBD2 (6 bases). V lost 4 bases to trimming and J lost 2 bases, with 18 bases between them. This CDR3 comprises 16 residues. Per germline, CDR1 WNHNN and CDR2 SYGVQD (reference sequence).

J is TRBJ2-3 and V is TRBV7-8; 7 bases fit TRBD1. Per the germline V gene, CDR1 is SGHVS and CDR2 is FQNEAQ. This CDR3 comprises 16 residues. With V trimmed by 1 base and J by 3 bases, 7 bases remained unmatched. This chain's CDR3 is CASSLVVRQGTDTQYF. As DNA, the CDR3 is TGTGCCAGCAGCTTAGTGGTGAGACAGGGAACAGATACGCAGTATTTT. The whole variable domain, filled in from reference TRBV7-8 and TRBJ2-3, reads GAGVSQSPRYKVAKRGQDVALRCDPISGHVSLFWYQQALGQGPEFLTYFQNEAQLDKSGLPSDRFFAERPEGSVSTLKIQRTQQEDSAVYLCASSLVVRQGTDTQYFGPGTRLTVL.

This chain joins TRBV27 and TRBJ1-5; TRBD1 agrees at 7 bases. Germline CDR1 reads MNHEY; CDR2 reads SMNVEV (reference sequence). V shed 5 bases and J 7 bases; nucleotides not matched to a gene: 8. The CDR3 is made up of 14 amino acids. As DNA, the CDR3 is TGTGCCAGCAGTCCCCAGGGGGTTAACCAGCCCCAGCATTTT. Residues: CASSPQGVNQPQHF.

The chain combines TRBV11-2 with TRBJ2-1; 14 bases are shared with TRBD2. V trimming: 3 bases; J trimming: 7 bases; junction bases outside the gene matches: 5. Per the germline V gene, CDR1 is SGHAT and CDR2 is FQNNGV. CDR3 length: 16 residues. CDR3 DNA sequence: TGTGCCAGCAGCTTTGGGGGGACTAGCGGGAGTAATGAGCAGTTCTTC. As protein: CASSFGGTSGSNEQFF.

The chain combines TRBV7-3 with TRBJ1-1, with unresolved D. CDR1 is SGHTA, CDR2 FQGTGA, per germline. CDR3 length: 13 residues. V gave up 5 bases and J gave up 3 bases, with 10 bases separating them. The CDR3 loop is CASSPNRYTEAFF. The CDR3 region has the DNA TGTGCCAGCAGCCCAAACAGATACACTGAAGCTTTCTTT.

The chain has TRBV27 and TRBJ1-3, with 7 bases fitting TRBD1. Trimming took 2 bases from V and 0 from J; bases not matched to a gene: 1. The length of the CDR3 is 15 residues. CDR1 is MNHEY and CDR2 is SMNVEV in the germline V gene (reference sequence). DNA for the CDR3: TGTGCCAGCAGTTTACAGGGGGTCTCTGGAAACACCATATATTTT. Its translation is CASSLQGVSGNTIYF.

The chain combines TRBV24-1 with TRBJ2-1; D gene unclear. The length of the CDR3 is 17 residues. V was shortened by 6 bases and J by 5 bases, with 22 bases between the two germline ends. In germline, CDR1 is KGHDR, CDR2 SFDVKD. CDR3 residues: CATSPGRTDPRNNEQFF. In DNA, the CDR3 is TGTGCCACCAGTCCGGGCCGGACGGACCCCCGGAACAATGAGCAGTTCTTC.

The V and J genes are TRBV9 and TRBJ2-2; a weak D match, TRBD2 (6 bases). The CDR3 extends over 15 amino acids. CDR1 and CDR2 (germline): SGDLS, YYNGEE. Trimming stripped 3 bases from V and 4 bases from J, with 13 bases between. The chain's CDR3 is CASSARLGSTGELFF. The CDR3 nucleotides read TGTGCCAGCAGCGCCCGACTAGGGAGCACCGGGGAGCTGTTTTTT.

This clone is a singleton in its sample. The rearrangement uses TRBV7-3 and TRBJ2-7; 12 positions agree with TRBD1. J gave up 7 bases and V 2 bases, and 9 bases lay outside the gene matches. Germline V gene sequence: CDR1 SGHTA, CDR2 FQGTGA. The CDR3 runs to 16 residues. CDR3 DNA: TGTGCCAGCAGCTTAGATGCGGGACAGGGGGCGTTGGAGCAGTACTTC. Translation: CASSLDAGQGALEQYF.

This clone was recorded only once. The chain couples TRBV7-8 to TRBJ2-3; 12 bases match TRBD2. The trim removed 4 bases at V and 2 bases at J, leaving 4 bases unmatched. Germline V gene lookup returns CDR1 SGHVS and CDR2 FQNEAQ. This CDR3 has 16 amino acids. CDR3 coding DNA: TGTGCCAGCAGCTCGCCTAGCGGGGGGGTCACAGATACGCAGTATTTT. It is translated as CASSSPSGGVTDTQYF.

This chain uses TRBV7-3 with TRBJ2-3; D gene uncertain. CDR3 length: 15 amino acids. V was shortened by 5 bases and J by 0 bases, with 12 bases between the two germline ends. From germline, CDR1 is SGHTA and CDR2 FQGTGA. This CDR3 is CASSPIVGSTDTQYF. The CDR3 region has the DNA TGTGCCAGCAGCCCAATCGTAGGGAGCACAGATACGCAGTATTTT.

The rearrangement links TRBV29-1 to TRBJ2-5; no clear D gene. V lost 0 bases and J 3 bases, leaving 8 bases between the germline ends. Germline CDR1 and CDR2: SQVTM and ANQGSEA. CDR3 length equals 13 residues. CDR3 in amino acids: CSVEETAKETQYF. DNA of the CDR3: TGCAGCGTTGAAGAAACGGCGAAAGAGACCCAGTACTTC.

V usage is TRBV7-3 and J usage is TRBJ2-3; the D gene is possibly TRBD1 (5 bases). Trimming cost V 5 bases and J 4 bases, with 13 bases left between them. The CDR3 contains 14 residues. The germline CDR1 and CDR2 sequences are SGHTA and FQGTGA. CDR3 in DNA: TGTGCCAGCAGCATGTTTAGGGGTCCAGATACGCAGTATTTT. Residues: CASSMFRGPDTQYF.

The chain couples TRBV19 to TRBJ1-5; no reliable D call. CDR3 length: 16 residues. Germline CDR1 reads LNHDA; CDR2 reads SQIVND (reference sequence). The ends were cut back, 3 bases at V and 9 bases at J, with 21 bases in the middle. DNA for the CDR3: TGTGCCAGTAGTATCAGTATGGCAGGCCTGGGGAGGCCCCAGCATTTT. This encodes CASSISMAGLGRPQHF.

The chain is built from TRBV4-1 and TRBJ1-5; D is perhaps TRBD1 (5 bases). V gave up 0 bases and J gave up 7 bases, with 13 bases separating them. The CDR3 is made up of 15 amino acids. CDR1 MGHRA and CDR2 YSYEKL come from the germline V gene. CDR3 nucleotide sequence: TGCGCCAGCAGCCAAGATCTTAGGGGACGCCAGCCCCAGCATTTT. This sequence encodes CASSQDLRGRQPQHF.

The genes are TRBV10-3 and TRBJ2-3; TRBD2 matches at 10 bases. Trimming cost V 2 bases and J 1 base; bases outside gene matches: 6. Looked up from germline, CDR1 is ENHRY and CDR2 is SYGVKD. The CDR3 has 17 residues. This CDR3 is CAISEGGLADRTDTQYF. The CDR3 DNA reads as TGTGCCATCAGTGAGGGCGGACTAGCGGATCGCACAGATACGCAGTATTTT.

The chain employs TRBV19 and TRBJ2-3; D call uncertain. The CDR3 contains 13 residues. Between the trimmed V and J ends, which lost 4 bases and 3 bases, there was a span of 8 bases. CDR1 is LNHDA, CDR2 SQIVND, per germline (reference sequence). The CDR3 region is CASSRAWTDTQYF. The CDR3 region has the DNA TGTGCCAGTAGTAGGGCCTGGACAGATACGCAGTATTTT.

The chain links TRBV3-1 (or the pseudogene TRBV3-2) to TRBJ1-3; no firm D call. Per germline, CDR1 LGHDT and CDR2 YNNKEL (reference sequence). Trimming cost V 0 bases and J 2 bases, with 8 bases left between them. The CDR3 consists of 15 residues. As DNA, the CDR3 is TGTGCCAGCAGCCAAGAGGCCCTAGCTGGAAACACCATATATTTT. It codes for CASSQEALAGNTIYF.

The V call is TRBV15, the J call TRBJ2-5; possibly TRBD1 for D (5 bases). The V gene's germline CDR1 is LNHNV and CDR2 YYDKDF (reference sequence). The V end was cut by 1 base, the J end by 1 base, with 7 bases between. This CDR3 contains 14 residues. The CDR3 spells CATSRVDSQETQYF. The CDR3 DNA reads TGTGCCACCAGCAGAGTCGACAGCCAAGAGACCCAGTACTTC.

The chain uses TRBV6-5 and TRBJ1-5; possible D gene TRBD1, 5 bases. CDR1 is MNHEY, CDR2 SVGAGI, per germline. This CDR3 is 15 amino acids long. Trimming shortened V by 0 bases and J by 3 bases, and 9 bases separated the two germline ends. The CDR3, as DNA: TGTGCCAGCAGTTACTCGACAGCATCCAATCAGCCCCAGCATTTT. Translated, it gives CASSYSTASNQPQHF.

The chain is built from TRBV4-3 and TRBJ1-5; D not resolved. Germline V gives CDR1 LGHNA, CDR2 YSLEER. Trimming removed 3 bases at V and 10 bases at J, with 13 bases between. The length of the CDR3 is 13 residues. The CDR3 nucleotides read TGCGCCAGCAGCCACGGAATCCATACCCCCCAGCATTTT. Amino acid sequence: CASSHGIHTPQHF.

The chain couples TRBV27 to TRBJ2-2, with D tentatively TRBD1 or TRBD2 (5 bases each). Looked up from germline, CDR1 is MNHEY and CDR2 is SMNVEV (reference sequence). V lost 1 base and J lost 1, with 10 bases in between. This CDR3 comprises 16 residues. For the CDR3, the DNA is TGTGCCAGCAGTTTATATCCGGGACGGAACACCGGGGAGCTGTTTTTT. Translation: CASSLYPGRNTGELFF.

The chain couples TRBV28 to TRBJ2-3, with 10 bases matching TRBD2. Per germline, CDR1 MDHEN and CDR2 SYDVKM. The CDR3 runs to 15 residues. Trimming at V came to 10 bases and at J to 6 bases, leaving 13 bases not matched to a gene. The CDR3 DNA sequence: TGTGCCACCGCCTACCTAGCGGGGGCGGGGGATACGCAGTATTTT. Its protein is CATAYLAGAGDTQYF. Using reference TRBV28 and TRBJ2-3 for the parts outside the CDR3, the full variable domain is DVKVTQSSRYLVKRTGEKVFLECVQDMDHENMFWYRQDPGLGLRLIYFSYDVKMKEKGDIPEGYSVSREKKERFSLILESASTNQTSMYLCATAYLAGAGDTQYFGPGTRLTVL.

This clone was found once. V and J are TRBV5-1 and TRBJ2-5, with a possible D match to TRBD2 (6 bases). Trimming took off 2 bases at V and 5 bases at J, with 19 bases between the two ends. Germline V gives CDR1 SGHRS, CDR2 YFSETQ. The CDR3 sequence is 16 residues long. CDR3 protein: CASSFGPRDLTETQYF. The CDR3 nucleotides are TGCGCCAGCAGCTTCGGGCCCCGGGACTTGACCGAGACCCAGTACTTC. The variable domain in full, completed from reference TRBV5-1 and TRBJ2-5, reads KAGVTQTPRYLIKTRGQQVTLSCSPISGHRSVSWYQQTPGQGLQFLFEYFSETQRNKGNFPGRFSGRQFSNSRSEMNVSTLELGDSALYLCASSFGPRDLTETQYFGPGTRLLVL.

Here the CDR3 reads CASSYFLGETQYF. For the CDR3, the DNA is TGTGCCAGCAGTTACTTCCTAGGAGAGACCCAGTACTTC. The chain couples TRBV6-5 to TRBJ2-5; D is unresolved. This CDR3 spans 13 amino acids. Trimming removed 1 base from V and 4 bases from J, with 7 bases in between. Germline V gene lookup returns CDR1 MNHEY and CDR2 SVGAGI.

The gene calls are TRBV6-6 and TRBJ1-2, with D possibly matching TRBD1 (5 bases). The CDR3 is made up of 15 amino acids. CDR1 and CDR2 (germline): MNHNY, SVGAGI (reference sequence). Trimming stripped 4 bases from V and 2 bases from J, with 14 bases between. The CDR3 region has the DNA TGTGCCAGCAGTTCGACAGCACAGGAGAACTATGGCTACACCTTC. Its translation is CASSSTAQENYGYTF.